Detailed here is one T cell receptor (beta chain). The data stem from a study of blood T cell repertoires in COVID-19. This study enrolled people aged roughly 18 to 89 from around 26 US geographic areas. The repertoire was sequenced with immunoSEQ multiplex PCR; TCRdb's copy has only in-frame clones and lacks some. This table holds about 160,000 clones, roughly nine tenths found once. V was clipped by 2 bases and J by 3 bases, with 11 bases between them. Germline V lookup: CDR1 MDHEN, CDR2 SYDVKM. The CDR3 is 14 residues long. This clonotype was sampled from a woman between 45 and 60 years old who had recovered from COVID-19. The sample was PBMCs or T cells enriched from blood (not recorded which). This chain joins TRBV28 and TRBJ2-7; D is perhaps TRBD2 (6 bases). CDR3 amino acids: CASSLRPAGYEQYF. The CDR3 DNA follows: TGTGCCAGCAGTTTACGGCCAGCGGGCTACGAGCAGTACTTC.